The clone carrying this T cell receptor (beta chain) was found once. The data were taken from a study of cytomegalovirus exposure and HLA in healthy donors. Researchers ran the PCR with 60 Vbeta and 13 Jbeta primers. Measured with immunoSEQ multiplex PCR; TCRdb has only the in-frame clones, and not every one. In the table there are some 180,000 clones, about three quarters of which are singletons. The V and J ends lost 5 bases and 4 bases respectively, with 14 bases between them. Germline CDR1 SGHVS, CDR2 FNYEAQ. This CDR3 is 14 amino acids long. Sample: PBMCs. This receptor was taken from a woman in her fifties or sixties in good health and CMV-seropositive. The V gene is TRBV7-6, the J gene TRBJ2-5; TRBD2 might be the D (7 bases). The CDR3 DNA is TGTGCCAGCAGCGCCGCGGGGGCGAGAGAGACCCAGTACTTC. It is translated as CASSAAGARETQYF.